The clone carrying this TCR beta chain was recorded only once. This specimen comes from a study of blood T cell repertoires in COVID-19. At the level of the study: The study drew acute and convalescent COVID-19 samples from the United States, Italy and Spain. PBMCs, B-cell-depleted T cells, or T cells were the source of the cDNA or gDNA that made up the material.

Germline CDR1 SGDLS, CDR2 YYNGEE. V was shortened by 4 bases and J by 6 bases, with 11 bases between the two germline ends. The CDR3 contains 12 residues. Original data processing: The authors estimated nucleated cell counts from reference gene primer amplification. Profiling relied on immunoSEQ multiplex PCR, and the TCRdb table lists in-frame clones only, not all of them. V and J calls and clone size are those listed in that table; D and trimming were worked out from the DNA. The sample yields roughly 66,000 clones, 75% to 95% seen once. Sequencing was performed on peripheral blood. This clonotype was obtained from a human donor with active COVID-19. The donor label of this sample is uncertain. This sequence joins TRBV9 and TRBJ2-7; possibly TRBD1 for D (6 bases). The CDR3 DNA follows: TGTGCCAGCAGCCCTACAGGGTCCGAGCAGTACTTC. It is translated as CASSPTGSEQYF.